The T cell receptor (beta chain) described here comes from a study of blood T cell repertoires in COVID-19. TCRdb's table, derived via immunoSEQ multiplex PCR, lists solely in-frame clones and lacks some. The sample shows hundreds of thousands of clones, about 86% of them seen only once. The V and J ends lost 4 bases and 1 base respectively, with 17 bases between them. The length of the CDR3 is 16 residues. The material sequenced was PBMCs or T cells enriched from blood (not recorded which). This sequence joins TRBV23-1 and TRBJ2-7; possible D gene TRBD2, 5 bases. TRBV23-1 is an ORF for which the function is uncertain. The clonotype comes from a middle-aged woman with acute COVID-19. CDR3 bases: TGCGCCAGCAGTCGCCCTCCGGGGAAAGGGTCCTACGAGCAGTACTTC. This sequence encodes CASSRPPGKGSYEQYF.